The sample holds a few counts of the clone carrying this T cell receptor (beta chain). Its antigen is not identified. Through a sample-barcoded 5' primer and a J-beta primer mix, a second PCR was run for roughly 6 to 11 cycles. TCRdb ran MiXCR on the 5' RACE reads and lists one entry per CDR3 protein. The repertoire includes 500,000 to 550,000 distinct CDR3 sequences, less than 25% of them detected once, and roughly 9.4% sits in the top ten. This sample was taken from a study of blood T cells in healthy people across ages. The overall study: Template switching picked up about one barcoded beta molecule for each two T cells. The study's findings and limits: Estimated diversity across one million T cells was deemed an underestimate.

Trimming removed 1 base at V and 8 bases at J, with 15 bases between. The CDR3 length is 15 residues. Germline V lookup: CDR1 SGHNT, CDR2 YENEEA. These same records also appear under a second study, on T cells of mothers and their children. That paper notes: Researchers put all of the extracted RNA into cDNA synthesis, using roughly 1.5 ug per 15 ul. From each mother came over 8 million TCR beta CDR3 reads, and from each child came 3 million to 3.5 million.

This rearrangement joins TRBV11-3 to TRBJ2-1; D is unclear. This TCR was recovered from a boy aged 5-17 years in good health. The sample comprised blood. CDR3 in amino acids: CASSLGERPRDEQFF. CDR3 sequence (DNA): TGTGCCAGCAGCTTAGGCGAGCGACCACGGGATGAGCAGTTCTTC.